The entry below gives a single T cell receptor (beta chain) sequence along with its context. Within the sample, other DNA sequences also encode this same CDR3. This sample is part of a study of OX40 agonist ivuxolimab in advanced cancers. Autoimmune disease history or systemic immunosuppression excluded patients. The assay was immunoSEQ multiplex PCR, and TCRdb's table has in-frame clones only and misses some. Among about 64,000 clones listed, approximately 79% were seen once. The source was CD4+ or CD8+ T cells sorted from blood, collected in a trial of the OX40 agonist ivuxolimab. This clonotype was obtained from an adult with an advanced solid tumor such as melanoma, head and neck, liver or kidney cancer.

As DNA, the CDR3 is TGTGCCAGCAGTGCGACAGGGAGGCAAGAGACCCAGTACTTC. Its translation is CASSATGRQETQYF. This chain connects TRBV2 to TRBJ2-5; possibly TRBD1 for D (7 bases). Trimming stripped 4 bases from V and 2 bases from J, with 11 bases between. CDR3 size: 14 residues. CDR1 is SNHLY, CDR2 FYNNEI, per germline.